What follows are 9 T cell receptor beta chains derived from one specimen sequenced in a study of cytomegalovirus exposure and HLA in healthy donors. 60 Vbeta and 13 Jbeta primers were used in PCR. Profiled with immunoSEQ multiplex PCR; TCRdb holds only in-frame clones, not every one. Among about 200,000 clones, 70% to 85% were seen once, and the ten largest hold around 0.1%. Material for sequencing was PBMCs. These receptors were obtained from a boy aged 2 to 10 in good health and CMV-seronegative.

The count of this clone is one. This sequence joins TRBV10-3 and TRBJ2-3; D possibly corresponds to TRBD1 (6 bases). From germline, CDR1 is ENHRY and CDR2 SYGVKD. CDR3 length: 15 residues. V was clipped by 0 bases and J by 2 bases, with 9 bases between them. As DNA, the CDR3 is TGTGCCATCAGTGAGTCGCGACAGGACACAGATACGCAGTATTTT. Its protein product is CAISESRQDTDTQYF.

The chain has TRBV15 and TRBJ2-7; 7 bases align to TRBD1. Germline lookup yields CDR1 LNHNV and CDR2 YYDKDF (reference sequence). The CDR3 spans 15 residues. V trimming: 0 bases; J trimming: 4 bases; junction bases outside the gene matches: 6. The CDR3 bases are TGTGCCACCAGCAGAGAATCAGGGGGTCTTTACGAGCAGTACTTC. Protein: CATSRESGGLYEQYF.

The CDR3 loop is CASSQDRGQPQHF. DNA for the CDR3: TGCGCCAGCAGCCAAGACCGAGGTCAGCCCCAGCATTTT. The chain joins TRBV4-1 to TRBJ1-5; D is uncertain. The CDR3 has 13 amino acids. Deletions cut 0 bases from V and 6 bases from J, with 6 bases between. Per the germline V gene, CDR1 is MGHRA and CDR2 is YSYEKL.

The chain uses TRBV2 and TRBJ1-4; 7 nucleotides line up with TRBD1. Germline V gives CDR1 SNHLY, CDR2 FYNNEI. Losses at the gene ends were 8 bases for V and 7 bases for J; bases not matched to a gene: 7. The CDR3 is made up of 13 amino acids. This chain's CDR3 is CASVRAGGEKLFF. The CDR3 nucleotides are TGTGCCAGCGTAAGGGCAGGGGGTGAAAAACTGTTTTTT.

The rearrangement uses TRBV27 and TRBJ1-2; no definite D call. V was clipped by 3 bases and J by 1 base, with 18 bases between them. The CDR3 has 17 amino acids. Germline assignment: CDR1 MNHEY and CDR2 SMNVEV (reference sequence). The CDR3 is CASSFNVGQIYNYGYTF. Written as DNA, the CDR3 is TGTGCCAGCAGTTTTAATGTTGGGCAGATTTATAACTATGGCTACACCTTC.

This rearrangement joins TRBV4-1 to TRBJ2-7, with 7 bases that match TRBD1. Germline V gene sequence: CDR1 MGHRA, CDR2 YSYEKL. The CDR3 has 16 residues. J lost 3 bases, V lost 0 bases, and 8 bases had no gene match. The CDR3 here is CASSQELWTGDYEQYF. CDR3 in DNA: TGCGCCAGCAGCCAAGAGCTGTGGACAGGTGACTACGAGCAGTACTTC.

CDR3 sequence: CASRDSHNSPLHF. CDR3 DNA: TGTGCCAGCAGGGACAGCCATAATTCACCCCTCCACTTT. The rearrangement joins TRBV7-9 to TRBJ1-6, with D possibly matching TRBD1 (6 bases). This CDR3 contains 13 residues. Germline V gene lookup returns CDR1 SEHNR and CDR2 FQNEAQ (reference sequence). Trimming removed 6 bases at V and 5 bases at J, with 8 bases between.

In this sample, this clone turned up once. The rearrangement links TRBV29-1 to TRBJ1-2; D is unclear. V shed 4 bases and J shed 1 base, with 4 bases lying between them. The V gene's germline CDR1 is SQVTM and CDR2 ANQGSEA. The CDR3 has 11 amino acids. CDR3 loop: CSVALNYGYTF. The CDR3 DNA is TGCAGCGTTGCTCTTAACTATGGCTACACCTTC.

The CDR3 sequence: CASSLNGQTINEKLFF. Here the CDR3 DNA reads TGTGCCAGCAGCCTAAACGGACAGACTATTAATGAAAAACTGTTTTTT. This rearrangement joins TRBV7-2 to TRBJ1-4; D perhaps matches TRBD1 (6 bases). This CDR3 has 16 residues. Deletions cut 5 bases from V and 4 bases from J, with 17 bases between. Germline CDR1 SGHTA, CDR2 FQGNSA.